A single sample is the source of the 23 T cell receptor beta chains below, sequenced in a study of T-cell memory formation after mild COVID-19. Using its own MiXCR run on the 5' RACE reads, TCRdb lists one record per CDR3 protein. The sample yields more than 350,000 distinct CDR3 sequences, about 17% seen once. Sequenced sample: PBMCs or a T cell subset sorted from them (not recorded which). These receptors all stem from a man between 18 and 35 years old who had mild COVID-19 (a few samples of this study predate the infection). Cell type and time point are not known.

The chain employs TRBV3-1 and TRBJ1-1; 9 bases match TRBD1. The J segment lost 7 bases and the V segment lost 3 bases, leaving 6 bases of the junction unmatched. The CDR3 is 14 residues long. Germline values: CDR1 LGHDT, CDR2 YNNKEL (reference sequence). The CDR3 reads CASSQDRGFGEAFF. CDR3 DNA sequence: TGTGCCAGCAGCCAGGACAGGGGATTTGGTGAAGCTTTCTTT.

This CDR3 is CASSEWDSQETQYF. For the CDR3, the DNA is TGCGCCAGCAGTGAGTGGGACAGCCAAGAGACCCAGTACTTC. The V and J genes are TRBV10-2 and TRBJ2-5; 7 nucleotides match TRBD1. The ends lost 1 base at V and 1 base at J; junction bases unmatched: 0. The germline CDR1 and CDR2 sequences are WSHSY and SAAADI. The CDR3 is 14 residues long.

The chain joins TRBV20-1 to TRBJ2-5, with D tentatively TRBD1 (6 bases). CDR3 length: 13 residues. Germline lookup yields CDR1 DFQATT and CDR2 SNEGSKA (reference sequence). The V gene lost 6 bases and the J gene lost 2 bases, with 13 bases spanning the gap. CDR3 in amino acids: CSASQGTQETQYF. The CDR3 DNA is TGCAGTGCCAGTCAAGGGACACAAGAGACCCAGTACTTC.

This clonotype has only one observation. This rearrangement joins TRBV27 to TRBJ1-2, with no clear D. The CDR3 is made up of 13 amino acids. Germline CDR1 MNHEY, CDR2 SMNVEV (reference sequence). Trimming cost V 10 bases and J 6 bases, with 18 bases left between them. The chain's CDR3 is CATRPALRDGYTF. Written as DNA, the CDR3 is TGTGCCACCCGCCCGGCCTTGCGAGATGGCTACACCTTC.

This clonotype appeared a few times. The gene calls are TRBV2 and TRBJ1-1; no firm D call. The CDR3 consists of 12 residues. The V and J ends lost 7 bases and 4 bases respectively, with 10 bases between them. Germline V gives CDR1 SNHLY, CDR2 FYNNEI. The CDR3 here is CASTSWGTEAFF. CDR3 DNA sequence: TGTGCCAGCACCAGTTGGGGCACTGAAGCTTTCTTT.

About this clonotype itself: A read error may produce the germline difference seen at one junction end. The chain combines TRBV7-9 with TRBJ2-3, with D maybe TRBD2 (6 bases). The germline V gene has CDR1 SEHNR and CDR2 FQNEAQ (reference sequence). CDR3 length: 15 amino acids. The CDR3 DNA reads TGTGCCATCAGCCCCCGGGACTTGAACACAGATACGCAGTATTTT. Encoded protein: CAISPRDLNTDTQYF.

In its sample, this clonotype was seen many times. The chain has TRBV5-1 and TRBJ2-5; no clear D. V lost 0 bases and J lost 3, with 0 bases in between. The CDR3 consists of 11 residues. Germline V gene sequence: CDR1 SGHRS, CDR2 YFSETQ. This chain's CDR3 is CASSLEETQYF. The CDR3 nucleotides are TGCGCCAGCAGCTTGGAAGAGACCCAGTACTTC. The variable domain in full, completed from reference TRBV5-1 and TRBJ2-5, reads KAGVTQTPRYLIKTRGQQVTLSCSPISGHRSVSWYQQTPGQGLQFLFEYFSETQRNKGNFPGRFSGRQFSNSRSEMNVSTLELGDSALYLCASSLEETQYFGPGTRLLVL.

This clonotype has more than one count but fewer than ten. This chain links TRBV7-9 with TRBJ2-7; the match to TRBD2 covers 9 bases. Germline trimming cut 5 bases from V and 2 bases from J; bases unmatched to any gene: 13. Germline V gene data show CDR1 as SEHNR and CDR2 as FQNEAQ (reference sequence). This CDR3 has 17 residues. This chain's CDR3 is CASSPLRGAGGPYEQYF. CDR3 DNA: TGTGCCAGCAGCCCGCTGAGAGGAGCGGGGGGCCCCTACGAGCAGTACTTC.

This clonotype turned up a few times. The CDR3 region has the DNA TGTGCCAGCAGCCAATACAGGGCTCCCTCCGGAAACACCATATATTTT. Its translation: CASSQYRAPSGNTIYF. The chain uses TRBV7-8 and TRBJ1-3; tentatively, D is TRBD1 (6 bases). The CDR3 has 16 amino acids. V was trimmed by 5 bases and J by 4 bases, leaving 18 bases between them. Germline lookup yields CDR1 SGHVS and CDR2 FQNEAQ.

V and J are TRBV12-5 and TRBJ2-1, with 11 bases matching TRBD1. The junction had 4 bases not matched to a gene; V was cut back by 2 bases and J by 4 bases. CDR3 length: 16 residues. CDR1 and CDR2 (germline): LGHNT, FRNRAP. The CDR3 spells CASGLMDRGLYNEQFF. CDR3 DNA sequence: TGTGCTAGTGGTTTGATGGACAGGGGGCTATACAATGAGCAGTTCTTC.

This clonotype was counted between two and nine times. The genes are TRBV6-1 and TRBJ2-1; the D call may be TRBD1 or TRBD2 (5 bases each). Germline V gene lookup returns CDR1 MNHNS and CDR2 SASEGT. V was cut by 7 bases and J by 0 bases, with 16 bases left in between. This CDR3 region has 16 residues. CDR3 nucleotides: TGTGCCAGCATGGACCTTGGGGACCGCTCCTACAATGAGCAGTTCTTC. Amino acids: CASMDLGDRSYNEQFF.

The chain joins TRBV2 to TRBJ2-4; D is unresolved. Trimming took off 2 bases at V and 0 bases at J, with 8 bases between the two ends. CDR3 length equals 15 residues. CDR1 is SNHLY and CDR2 is FYNNEI in the germline V gene. CDR3: CASSELQIAKNIQYF. Written as DNA, the CDR3 is TGTGCCAGCAGTGAATTACAGATAGCCAAAAACATTCAGTACTTC.

The chain combines TRBV5-1 with TRBJ2-3; possible D gene TRBD2, 6 bases. Trimming removed 4 bases at V and 4 bases at J, with 10 bases between. Germline CDR1 and CDR2: SGHRS and YFSETQ. CDR3 length equals 13 residues. The CDR3 nucleotides read TGCGCCAGCAGCCCCAGGGAGGCAGATACGCAGTATTTT. Translation: CASSPREADTQYF.

This clonotype occurred a few times. The chain links TRBV7-6 to TRBJ1-1, with 9 bases matching TRBD1. Trimming took 5 bases from V and 0 from J; bases not matched to a gene: 7. This CDR3 region has 16 residues. CDR1 SGHVS and CDR2 FNYEAQ come from the germline V gene. The CDR3 DNA follows: TGTGCCAGCAGCGGGACAGGGACGGCGATGAACACTGAAGCTTTCTTT. This sequence encodes CASSGTGTAMNTEAFF.

The chain links TRBV7-2 to TRBJ1-1, with D possibly TRBD1 on 6 matching bases. The CDR3 has 17 amino acids. CDR1 is SGHTA, CDR2 FQGNSA, per germline. Between the trimmed V and J ends, which lost 5 bases and 0 bases, there was a span of 19 bases. CDR3 sequence: CASSRPTSGQMNTEAFF. The CDR3 DNA is TGTGCCAGCAGCCGACCGACCTCTGGACAGATGAACACTGAAGCTTTCTTT.

At least ten counts were recorded for this clonotype. The V and J genes are TRBV12-3 or TRBV12-4 and TRBJ2-7, with 9 nucleotides matching TRBD1. Trimming took 8 bases from V and 2 from J; bases not matched to a gene: 4. The CDR3 sequence is 13 residues long. The CDR3 reads CASLWTGAYEQYF. DNA of the CDR3: TGTGCCAGCCTTTGGACAGGGGCCTACGAGCAGTACTTC.

This clonotype was seen a few times. The chain uses TRBV5-1 and TRBJ2-1; possible D gene TRBD2, 6 bases. The CDR3 has 16 residues. The V end lost 4 bases, the J end lost 8 bases, and 22 bases lay between the germline ends. Germline V gene sequence: CDR1 SGHRS, CDR2 YFSETQ. The CDR3 sequence is CASSHRRGRYLHEQFF. CDR3 DNA: TGCGCCAGCAGCCACCGCCGGGGGAGATATTTGCATGAGCAGTTCTTC.

The J gene is TRBJ1-1, the V gene TRBV6-2 or TRBV6-3; TRBD1 might be the D (6 bases). Trimming removed 2 bases from V and 2 bases from J, with 9 bases in between. The CDR3 extends over 14 amino acids. CDR1 and CDR2 from the germline V gene are MNHEY and SVGEGT. The CDR3 region is CASSYVGGNTEAFF. In DNA, the CDR3 is TGTGCCAGCAGTTACGTGGGGGGCAACACTGAAGCTTTCTTT.

The CDR3: CASRFRGLGQETQYF. The CDR3 nucleotides are TGTGCCAGCAGATTCAGAGGCCTGGGCCAAGAGACCCAGTACTTC. The chain couples TRBV7-2 to TRBJ2-5; D ambiguous. This CDR3 comprises 15 residues. Per germline, CDR1 SGHTA and CDR2 FQGNSA. Deletions cut 6 bases from V and 1 base from J, with 15 bases between.

There are a few counts of this clonotype. The chain uses TRBV7-3 and TRBJ1-1; D may be TRBD1 (6 bases). Trimming pared 2 bases from V and 1 base from J, leaving 11 bases between. CDR3 size: 15 residues. The germline gives CDR1 SGHTA, CDR2 FQGTGA. CDR3 region: CASSLGGGGNTEAFF. DNA of the CDR3: TGTGCCAGCAGCTTAGGAGGGGGAGGGAACACTGAAGCTTTCTTT.

This clonotype was counted between two and nine times. The rearrangement links TRBV11-2 to TRBJ2-2, with no clear D. The V end lost 6 bases, the J end lost 1 base, and 6 bases lay between the germline ends. The CDR3 runs to 13 residues. CDR1 is SGHAT, CDR2 FQNNGV, per germline. CDR3 residues: CASRAVNTGELFF. The CDR3 DNA follows: TGTGCCAGCAGGGCGGTGAACACCGGGGAGCTGTTTTTT.

V usage is TRBV12-3 or TRBV12-4 and J usage is TRBJ2-5, with a tentative D call TRBD2 (6 bases). V dropped 3 bases and J dropped 6 bases, with 11 bases sitting between them. CDR3 length equals 13 residues. The CDR3 sequence is CASSFTEGKTQYF. In nucleotides, the CDR3 is TGTGCCAGCAGTTTTACGGAGGGAAAGACCCAGTACTTC.

This clonotype came up a few times. The J gene is TRBJ2-1, the V gene TRBV5-1, with unresolved D. The CDR3 totals 15 residues. V lost 4 bases, J lost 7 bases, and 18 bases lay in between. The germline CDR1 and CDR2 sequences are SGHRS and YFSETQ. The CDR3 sequence is CASSAADDRWNEQFF. In nucleotides, the CDR3 is TGCGCCAGCAGCGCGGCGGACGACCGGTGGAATGAGCAGTTCTTC.